The 19 T cell receptor beta chains in this list originate from one sample, sequenced in a study of OX40 agonist ivuxolimab in advanced cancers. Generated by immunoSEQ multiplex PCR, the TCRdb table keeps only in-frame clones and is missing some. Of 57,000 or so clones in the sample, 86% were seen once. The specimen was CD4+ or CD8+ T cells sorted from blood, collected in a trial of the OX40 agonist ivuxolimab. These receptors were obtained from an adult with an advanced solid tumor such as melanoma, head and neck, liver or kidney cancer.

This chain links TRBV7-9 with TRBJ1-2; 9 bases line up with TRBD1. V was pared by 3 bases and J by 5 bases, with 13 bases of the junction left unmatched. The CDR3 sequence is 17 residues long. In germline, CDR1 is SEHNR, CDR2 FQNEAQ (reference sequence). CDR3 nucleotides: TGTGCCAGCAGCTTGGGAGGGACAGGGCCCGTCGGGTATGGCTACACCTTC. Translating it yields CASSLGGTGPVGYGYTF.

V usage is TRBV5-1 and J usage is TRBJ2-1, with 9 positions matching TRBD2. Germline assignment: CDR1 SGHRS and CDR2 YFSETQ. The V segment lost 1 base and the J segment 4 bases; nucleotides outside the gene matches: 9. This CDR3 is 17 amino acids long. The CDR3 spells CASSLSSSSGGYNEQFF. Here the CDR3 DNA reads TGCGCCAGCAGCTTGAGCTCGAGTAGCGGGGGATACAATGAGCAGTTCTTC.

The DNA for the CDR3 is TGCGCCAGCAGCGTACAGGGGGACACTGAAGCTTTCTTT. Translation gives CASSVQGDTEAFF. The J gene is TRBJ1-1, the V gene TRBV5-1; 8 bases align to TRBD1. CDR1 is SGHRS and CDR2 is YFSETQ in the germline V gene. The CDR3 has 13 residues. After removal of 4 bases from V and 3 bases from J, the junction contained 2 bases not matched to a gene.

This clone was picked up a small number of times. The chain is built from TRBV6-5 and TRBJ2-7, with 7 bases that match TRBD2. CDR1 and CDR2 (germline): MNHEY, SVGAGI. This CDR3 has 15 amino acids. V lost 0 bases to trimming and J lost 2 bases; unmatched junction nucleotides: 4. CDR3 in DNA: TGTGCCAGCAGTTACTCGGGAGGGATGCCCTACGAGCAGTACTTC. It encodes CASSYSGGMPYEQYF.

In this sample, this clone turned up once. The gene calls are TRBV7-9 and TRBJ2-1, with D perhaps matching TRBD2 (6 bases). The CDR3 sequence is 16 residues long. Trimming removed 4 bases from V and 5 bases from J, with 18 bases in between. Germline V gives CDR1 SEHNR, CDR2 FQNEAQ (reference sequence). The CDR3 spells CASSSQLRGPNNEQFF. CDR3 nucleotide sequence: TGTGCCAGCAGCTCCCAGCTGCGGGGACCGAACAATGAGCAGTTCTTC.

The chain employs TRBV5-8 and TRBJ2-1, with D unclear. The V and J ends lost 5 bases and 0 bases respectively, with 12 bases between them. This CDR3 has 15 amino acids. Germline lookup yields CDR1 SGHTS and CDR2 YDEGEE. This CDR3 reads CASRSGRSSYNEQFF. For the CDR3, the DNA is TGTGCCAGCAGATCCGGACGGAGCTCCTACAATGAGCAGTTCTTC.

The V call is TRBV7-8, the J call TRBJ1-3; 9 bases align to TRBD1. The CDR3 is 16 residues long. Trimming cost V 5 bases and J 2 bases; bases outside gene matches: 7. Germline V gives CDR1 SGHVS, CDR2 FQNEAQ. This CDR3 is CASSPRDRAAGNTIYF. The CDR3 nucleotides are TGTGCCAGCAGCCCCCGGGACAGGGCGGCTGGAAACACCATATATTTT.

CDR3 in amino acids: CASSYGQGHGYTF. In DNA form, the CDR3 reads TGTGCCAGCAGCTACGGACAGGGGCATGGCTACACCTTC. V usage is TRBV7-9 and J usage is TRBJ1-2; 9 bases align to TRBD1. The germline V gene has CDR1 SEHNR and CDR2 FQNEAQ (reference sequence). The CDR3 is 13 residues long. V shed 4 bases and J 6 bases; nucleotides not matched to a gene: 3.

The chain employs TRBV18 and TRBJ1-2; 9 bases line up with TRBD1. The CDR3 loop spans 16 amino acids. From germline, CDR1 is KGHSH and CDR2 LQKENI. V lost 6 bases to trimming and J lost 1 base; unmatched junction nucleotides: 9. The DNA for the CDR3 is TGTGCCAGCTCGCCGAACCCGGGACAGGGTAACTATGGCTACACCTTC. It yields the protein CASSPNPGQGNYGYTF.

The chain carries TRBV28 and TRBJ1-1; 8 nucleotides align to TRBD1. Germline values: CDR1 MDHEN, CDR2 SYDVKM. CDR3 length: 15 residues. J was trimmed by 0 bases and V by 6 bases; bases with no gene match: 6. This chain's CDR3 is CASSPRTGMNTEAFF. CDR3 in DNA: TGTGCCAGCAGCCCCAGGACAGGGATGAACACTGAAGCTTTCTTT.

This chain links TRBV19 with TRBJ2-1; no reliable D call. Germline loops: CDR1 LNHDA, CDR2 SQIVND (reference sequence). Trimming took 7 bases from V and 6 from J, leaving 10 bases between them. CDR3 length: 12 residues. This chain's CDR3 is CASTTHFNEQFF. In DNA, the CDR3 is TGTGCCAGTACGACCCACTTCAATGAGCAGTTCTTC.

In its sample, this clone was seen once. The CDR3 end shows no conserved phenylalanine or tryptophan, and so a read error is likely. The V gene is TRBV7-3, the J gene TRBJ1-2, with D possibly being TRBD1 (6 bases). Germline V gives CDR1 SGHTA, CDR2 FQGTGA. The CDR3 has 13 residues. With 2 bases removed from V and 6 bases from J, the gap between germline ends came to 10 bases. The CDR3 is CASSLQGLDGYTL. The CDR3 bases are TGTGCCAGCAGCTTACAGGGGCTAGATGGCTACACCCTC.

This chain uses TRBV11-2 with TRBJ2-2; 9 nucleotides line up with TRBD2. Trimming took 1 base from V and 1 from J; bases not matched to a gene: 1. Germline loops: CDR1 SGHAT, CDR2 FQNNGV. The CDR3 has 16 amino acids. CDR3 nucleotides: TGTGCCAGCAGCTTAGGACTAGCGGTGAACACCGGGGAGCTGTTTTTT. Amino acid sequence: CASSLGLAVNTGELFF.

This clone has just one count. The rearrangement links TRBV5-1 to TRBJ2-5; no definite D call. The V gene lost 4 bases and the J gene lost 2 bases, with 15 bases spanning the gap. Germline CDR1 reads SGHRS; CDR2 reads YFSETQ. CDR3 size: 15 residues. The CDR3 coding sequence is TGCGCCAGCAGCCCCGAAGTTCCACCTCAAGAGACCCAGTACTTC. Residues: CASSPEVPPQETQYF.

The V gene is TRBV5-3, the J gene TRBJ1-1, with D unclear. Being an ORF, TRBV5-3 has a function that is uncertain. V lost 2 bases and J 1 base, leaving 6 bases between the germline ends. The CDR3 loop spans 13 amino acids. This chain's CDR3 is CARSFIRNTEAFF. The CDR3 nucleotides read TGTGCCAGAAGCTTCATTAGGAACACTGAAGCTTTCTTT.

The chain has TRBV5-1 and TRBJ1-2, with unresolved D. Germline V gene lookup returns CDR1 SGHRS and CDR2 YFSETQ. V lost 8 bases, J lost 4 bases, and 15 bases lay in between. This CDR3 has 13 residues. The CDR3 DNA reads TGCGCCAGTACGCGACCGAAACTCTATGGCTACACCTTC. Its protein product is CASTRPKLYGYTF.

The rearrangement links TRBV6-4 to TRBJ2-2, with no clear D. The CDR3 runs to 14 residues. The germline V gene has CDR1 MRHNA and CDR2 SNTAGT. The ends were cut back, 6 bases at V and 1 base at J, with 9 bases in the middle. The CDR3 sequence: CASSPTQNTGELFF. The CDR3 coding sequence is TGTGCCAGCAGCCCTACACAGAACACCGGGGAGCTGTTTTTT.

The chain employs TRBV19 and TRBJ2-1; D gene uncertain. Between the trimmed V and J ends, which lost 7 bases and 5 bases, there was a span of 15 bases. This CDR3 spans 14 amino acids. Looked up from germline, CDR1 is LNHDA and CDR2 is SQIVND (reference sequence). In DNA form, the CDR3 reads TGTGCCAGTAAGTCCGAAACTTTTAACAATGAGCAGTTCTTC. It yields the protein CASKSETFNNEQFF.

V is TRBV6-5 and J is TRBJ1-1; 8 nucleotides line up with TRBD1. CDR3 size: 14 residues. V shed 4 bases, J shed 4 bases, and the junction held 5 bases outside the gene matches. The germline gives CDR1 MNHEY, CDR2 SVGAGI. The CDR3 sequence: CASSFRGRSTEAFF. CDR3 nucleotide sequence: TGTGCCAGCAGTTTCAGGGGGCGTAGCACTGAAGCTTTCTTT.